The entry that follows covers one TCR beta chain sequence. Germline V gene data show CDR1 as SGHTA and CDR2 as FQGNSA. V dropped 2 bases and J dropped 6 bases, with 7 bases sitting between them. The CDR3 is 13 amino acids. This specimen belongs to a study of blood T cell repertoires in COVID-19. Study-wide background: Nucleic acid was either cDNA or gDNA, and it came from T cells, B-cell-depleted T cells, or PBMCs.

Some clones are missing from TCRdb's copy, which holds only in-frame ones; the method was immunoSEQ multiplex PCR. The sample holds around 70,000 clones; about 83% are singletons and the top ten take approximately 23%. This rearrangement joins TRBV7-2 to TRBJ2-2, with a weak D call TRBD2 (5 bases). The receptor comes from a human donor in a cohort sampled during active COVID-19. Sequenced material: peripheral blood. CDR3 loop: CASSLRGSGELFF. CDR3 sequence (DNA): TGTGCCAGCAGCTTACGGGGTTCCGGGGAGCTGTTTTTT. The full variable domain, with the rest looked up from reference TRBV7-2 and TRBJ2-2, is GAGVSQSPSNKVTEKGKDVELRCDPISGHTALYWYRQSLGQGLEFLIYFQGNSAPDKSGLPSDRFSAERTGGSVSTLTIQRTQQEDSAVYLCASSLRGSGELFFGEGSRLTVL.